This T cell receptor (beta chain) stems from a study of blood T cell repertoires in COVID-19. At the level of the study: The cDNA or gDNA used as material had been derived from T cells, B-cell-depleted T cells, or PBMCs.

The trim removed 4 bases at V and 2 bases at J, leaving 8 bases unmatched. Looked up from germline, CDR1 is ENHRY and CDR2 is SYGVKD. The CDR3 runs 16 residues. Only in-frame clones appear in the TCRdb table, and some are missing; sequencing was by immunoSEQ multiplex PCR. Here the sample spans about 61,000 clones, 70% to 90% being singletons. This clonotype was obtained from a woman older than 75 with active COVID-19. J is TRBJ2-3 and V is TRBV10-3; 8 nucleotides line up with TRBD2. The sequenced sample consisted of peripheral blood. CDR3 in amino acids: CAISGGSGGYTDTQYF. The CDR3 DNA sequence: TGTGCCATCAGTGGGGGGAGCGGGGGCTACACAGATACGCAGTATTTT.